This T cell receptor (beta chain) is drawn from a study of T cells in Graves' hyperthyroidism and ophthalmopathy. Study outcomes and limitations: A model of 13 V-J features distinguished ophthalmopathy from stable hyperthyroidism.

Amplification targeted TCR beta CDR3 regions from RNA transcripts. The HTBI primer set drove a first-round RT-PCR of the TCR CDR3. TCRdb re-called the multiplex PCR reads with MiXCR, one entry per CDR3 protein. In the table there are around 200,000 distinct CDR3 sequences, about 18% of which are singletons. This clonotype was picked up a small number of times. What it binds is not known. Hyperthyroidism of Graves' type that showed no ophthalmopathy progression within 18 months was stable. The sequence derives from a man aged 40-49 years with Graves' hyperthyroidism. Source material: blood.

The CDR3 region is CASSLVEWDEQFF. The CDR3, as DNA: TGTGCCAGCAGCTTAGTTGAGTGGGATGAGCAGTTCTTC. The chain employs TRBV7-6 and TRBJ2-1; unclear D gene. Germline values: CDR1 SGHVS, CDR2 FNYEAQ. Trimming cost V 1 base and J 8 bases, with 9 bases left between them. The CDR3 length is 13 residues.